This TCR beta chain was captured by sequencing in a study of T cell repertoires in cytomegalovirus infection. Across the study: TCR beta signatures that were public indicated CMV infection and matching HLA type.

TCRdb reprocessed the reads with MiXCR, giving one entry per CDR3 protein. In the table there are around 800,000 distinct CDR3 sequences, around a third of which are singletons. CDR3 length equals 16 residues. CDR1 and CDR2 from the germline V gene are LNHDA and SQIVND (reference sequence). Trimming took 1 base from V and 0 from J, leaving 10 bases between them. Points on this clonotype: Its specificity is not known.

The sample here was cultured CD8+ T cells from PBMCs, taken from culture after CMV antigen stimulation. The chain carries TRBV19 and TRBJ2-1, with D perhaps assigned TRBD1 or TRBD2 (5 bases each). This TCR derives from a human donor in good health (CMV status not recorded). Some clones in this sample may be carry-over from other donors' samples. The CDR3, as DNA: TGTGCCAGTAGTATAGGGGCAGGGAGCTCCTACAATGAGCAGTTCTTC. Residues: CASSIGAGSSYNEQFF.